This T cell receptor beta chain emerged from a study of T cell clones after liver transplantation. Turning to the study itself: Standard immunosuppression, with no induction, continued until 12-24 months after transplant.

This clone appeared a few times. The method was immunoSEQ multiplex PCR; TCRdb's version includes in-frame clones alone and lacks a portion of them. This sample has around 110,000 clones, with 90% found just once. Sequences were derived from CD4+ T cells from blood, sampled 12 months after liver transplant. The clonotype was recovered from a human patient who received a liver transplant. Some T cells may have come from the graft donor.

The CDR3 loop is CASSIATQGSSYEQYF. The CDR3 region has the DNA TGCGCCAGCAGCATCGCCACCCAGGGAAGCTCCTACGAGCAGTACTTC. The gene calls are TRBV5-1 and TRBJ2-7; tentatively, D is TRBD1 (5 bases). This CDR3 is 16 amino acids long. CDR1 SGHRS and CDR2 YFSETQ come from the germline V gene. V lost 4 bases and J lost 0, with 17 bases in between.